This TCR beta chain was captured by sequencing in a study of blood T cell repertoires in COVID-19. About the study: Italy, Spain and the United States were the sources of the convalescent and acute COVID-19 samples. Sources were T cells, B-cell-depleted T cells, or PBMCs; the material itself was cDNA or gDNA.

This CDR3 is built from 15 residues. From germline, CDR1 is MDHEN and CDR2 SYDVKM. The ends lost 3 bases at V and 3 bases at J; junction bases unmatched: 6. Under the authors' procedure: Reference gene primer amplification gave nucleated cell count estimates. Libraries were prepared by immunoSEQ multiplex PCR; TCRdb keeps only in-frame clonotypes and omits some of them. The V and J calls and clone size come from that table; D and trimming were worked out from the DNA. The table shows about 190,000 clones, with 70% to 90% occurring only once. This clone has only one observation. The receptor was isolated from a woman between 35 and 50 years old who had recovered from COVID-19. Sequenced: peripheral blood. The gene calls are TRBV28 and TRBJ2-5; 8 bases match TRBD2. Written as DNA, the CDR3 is TGTGCCAGCAGTTTTGGGACTAGTGTAAAAGAGACCCAGTACTTC. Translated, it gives CASSFGTSVKETQYF.